This T cell receptor beta chain was recorded in a study of cytomegalovirus exposure and HLA in healthy donors. Notes on the study in general: Cytomegalovirus status, reportedly, was diagnosed with high specificity and sensitivity by the classifier.

Primers included in the PCR were 60 Vbeta and 13 Jbeta primers. Sequencing was performed with immunoSEQ multiplex PCR; in TCRdb, only in-frame clones are kept and a portion is missing. The data show some 130,000 clones, around 77% seen once. For this clone: Its specificity is unknown.

The sequence derives from a woman aged 50 to 65 in good health and CMV-seronegative. Material for sequencing was PBMCs.

CDR3 sequence (DNA): TGTGCCTGGAGATCGGGACTAGCGGGGGAATACAATGAGCAGTTCTTC. This encodes CAWRSGLAGEYNEQFF. V and J are TRBV30 and TRBJ2-1; the match to TRBD2 covers 14 bases. Unmatched junction bases numbered 5, after V lost 3 bases and J lost 4 bases. The CDR3 spans 16 residues. The germline V gene encodes CDR1 GTSNPN and CDR2 SVGIG (reference sequence).